Given below is one TCR beta chain in context. Its antigen is not known. The data belong to a study of cytomegalovirus exposure and HLA in healthy donors. Study-wide results and caveats: Data from an earlier analysis indicated that most TCR beta V segments were productive either about 90% or about 30% of the time.

V was shortened by 5 bases and J by 5 bases, with 13 bases between the two germline ends. Germline CDR1 reads SGHNT; CDR2 reads YYREEE (reference sequence). The CDR3 is 13 residues long. 13 Jbeta primers and 60 Vbeta primers were used for the PCR. The protocol was immunoSEQ multiplex PCR, while the TCRdb copy is restricted to in-frame clones and leaves out a portion. The sample holds about 140,000 clones, about four fifths seen once. The origin of this receptor is a middle-aged woman in good health and CMV-seronegative. Sequencing used PBMCs. The chain joins TRBV5-4 to TRBJ2-5; perhaps TRBD1 as D (5 bases). DNA of the CDR3: TGTGCCAGCAGTCCCAGGGAAGGGGAGACCCAGTACTTC. Its protein is CASSPREGETQYF.